This T cell receptor beta chain was captured in a study of prognosis after radiotherapy for stage I lung cancer. This CDR3 has 19 amino acids. CDR1 and CDR2 (germline): SNHLY, FYNNEI. J was trimmed by 5 bases and V by 5 bases; bases with no gene match: 21. Two rounds of multiplex PCR amplified TCR beta CDR3 from genomic DNA. The authors ran first-round PCR with primers specific to each TRBV and TRBJ gene. In TCRdb, the multiplex PCR reads were re-called with MiXCR into one record per CDR3 protein. In the table there are tens of thousands of distinct CDR3 sequences, approximately 39% of which are singletons.

The sequencing used PBMCs, collected before or after stereotactic body radiation therapy (not recorded which). The source of this sequence is a donor over 45 with non-small cell lung cancer. The chain uses TRBV2 and TRBJ2-1; 7 bases align to TRBD2. CDR3 DNA sequence: TGTGCCAGCAGTTCCCCACACGGTGCTGGATGGGGGAGGGACAATGAGCAGTTCTTC. This sequence encodes CASSSPHGAGWGRDNEQFF.